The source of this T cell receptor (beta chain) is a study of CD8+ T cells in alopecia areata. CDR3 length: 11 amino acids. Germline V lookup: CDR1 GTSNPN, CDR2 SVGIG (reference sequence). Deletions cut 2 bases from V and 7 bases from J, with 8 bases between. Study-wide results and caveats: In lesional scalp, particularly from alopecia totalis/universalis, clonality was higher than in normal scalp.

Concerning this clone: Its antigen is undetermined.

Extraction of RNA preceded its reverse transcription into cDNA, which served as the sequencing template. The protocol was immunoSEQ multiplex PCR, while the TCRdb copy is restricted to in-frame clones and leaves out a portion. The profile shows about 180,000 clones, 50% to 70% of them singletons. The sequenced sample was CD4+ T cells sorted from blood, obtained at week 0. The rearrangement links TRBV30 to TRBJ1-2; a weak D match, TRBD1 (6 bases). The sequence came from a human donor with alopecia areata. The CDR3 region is CAWSPRGGYTF. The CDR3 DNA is TGTGCCTGGAGTCCCAGGGGTGGCTACACCTTC.